This entry features one T cell receptor (beta chain) sequence. The antigen remains undetermined. This entry belongs to a study of OX40 agonist ivuxolimab in advanced cancers. Study results and limitations: Certain nonresponders additionally had low normalized T-cell clonal expansion. Both CD4+ and CD8+ T cell populations in blood had undergone clonal expansion by week 6 at 0.1 to 3.0 mg/kg.

The CDR3 extends over 14 amino acids. Germline V lookup: CDR1 SEHNR, CDR2 FQNEAQ (reference sequence). Trimming removed 1 base at V and 4 bases at J, with 10 bases between. Measured with immunoSEQ multiplex PCR; TCRdb has only the in-frame clones, and not every one. The data show roughly 38,000 clones, more than 70% seen once. Patients who had autoimmune disease history or got systemic immunosuppression were left out. Material: CD4+ or CD8+ T cells sorted from blood, obtained in a trial of the OX40 agonist ivuxolimab. The clonotype comes from an adult with an advanced solid tumor such as melanoma, head and neck, liver or kidney cancer. The chain joins TRBV7-9 to TRBJ1-1; D call uncertain. The CDR3 protein is CASSLVPASTEAFF. For the CDR3, the DNA is TGTGCCAGCAGCTTAGTGCCAGCGTCCACTGAAGCTTTCTTT.